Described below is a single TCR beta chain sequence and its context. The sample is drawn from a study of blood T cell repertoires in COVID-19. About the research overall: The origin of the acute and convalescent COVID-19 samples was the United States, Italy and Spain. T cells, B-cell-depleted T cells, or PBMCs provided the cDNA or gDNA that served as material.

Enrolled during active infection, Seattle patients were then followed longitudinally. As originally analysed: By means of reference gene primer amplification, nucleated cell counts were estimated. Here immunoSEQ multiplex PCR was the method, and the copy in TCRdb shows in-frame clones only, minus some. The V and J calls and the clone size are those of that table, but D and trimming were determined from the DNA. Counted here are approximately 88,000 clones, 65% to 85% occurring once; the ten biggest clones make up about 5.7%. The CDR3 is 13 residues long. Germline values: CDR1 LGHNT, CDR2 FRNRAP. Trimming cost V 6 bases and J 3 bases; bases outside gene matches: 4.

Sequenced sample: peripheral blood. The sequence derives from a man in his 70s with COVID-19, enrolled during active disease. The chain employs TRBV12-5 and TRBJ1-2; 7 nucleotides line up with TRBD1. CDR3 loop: CASGTGQYYGYTF. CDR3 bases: TGTGCTAGTGGCACGGGACAGTACTATGGCTACACCTTC.